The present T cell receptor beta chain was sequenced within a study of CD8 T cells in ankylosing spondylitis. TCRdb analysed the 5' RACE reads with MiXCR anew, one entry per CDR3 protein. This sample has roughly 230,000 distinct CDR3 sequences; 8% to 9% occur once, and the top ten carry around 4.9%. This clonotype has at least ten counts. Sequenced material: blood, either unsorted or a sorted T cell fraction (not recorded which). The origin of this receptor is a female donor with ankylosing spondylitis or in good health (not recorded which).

CDR3 residues: CSVSSGGGSNQPQHF. In nucleotides, the CDR3 is TGCAGCGTCTCCTCGGGGGGGGGAAGCAATCAGCCCCAGCATTTT. The genes are TRBV29-1 and TRBJ1-5; maybe TRBD1 (5 bases). The germline V gene has CDR1 SQVTM and CDR2 ANQGSEA. CDR3 length equals 15 residues. The V end lost 6 bases, the J end lost 1 base, and 16 bases lay between the germline ends. The full variable domain, in which reference TRBV29-1 and TRBJ1-5 provide the parts outside the CDR3, is SAVISQKPSRDICQRGTSLTIQCQVDSQVTMMFWYRQQPGQSLTLIATANQGSEATYESGFVIDKFPISRPNLTFSTLTVSNMSPEDSSIYLCSVSSGGGSNQPQHFGDGTRLSIL.